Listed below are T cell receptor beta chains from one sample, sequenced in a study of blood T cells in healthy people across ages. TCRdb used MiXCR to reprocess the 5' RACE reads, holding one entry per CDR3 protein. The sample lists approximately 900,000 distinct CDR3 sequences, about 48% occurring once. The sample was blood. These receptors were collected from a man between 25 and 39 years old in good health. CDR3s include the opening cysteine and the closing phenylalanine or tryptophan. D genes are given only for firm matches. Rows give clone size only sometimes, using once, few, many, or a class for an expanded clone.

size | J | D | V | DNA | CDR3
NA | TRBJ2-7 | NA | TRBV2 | TGTGCCAGCAGTACACCGAACTCCTACAATGAGCAGTACTTC | CASSTPNSYNEQYF
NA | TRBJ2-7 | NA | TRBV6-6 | TGTGCCAGCAGTTACTCGTCACTAGGAGCCTCCTACGAGCAGTACTTC | CASSYSSLGASYEQYF
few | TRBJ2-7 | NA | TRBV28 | TGTGCCAGCACCCAGACACTTTCCTCCTACGAGCAGTACTTC | CASTQTLSSYEQYF
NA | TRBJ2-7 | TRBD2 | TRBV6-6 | TGTGCCAGCAGTTACTCAGGGACTAGCTCCTACGAGCAGTACTTC | CASSYSGTSSYEQYF
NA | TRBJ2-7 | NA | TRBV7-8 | TGTGCCAGCAGCTTAGCCGGACCTAGCAACGCCGAGCAGTACTTC | CASSLAGPSNAEQYF
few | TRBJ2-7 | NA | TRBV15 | TGTGCCACCAGCAGAGATATATCCGGGACTCGAGAGCAGTACTTC | CATSRDISGTREQYF
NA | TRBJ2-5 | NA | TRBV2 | TGTGCCAGCAGTGACTTGGCCCAAGAGACCCAGTACTTC | CASSDLAQETQYF
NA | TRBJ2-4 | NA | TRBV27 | TGTGCCAGCAGTCCCCGGGACCTTGGATCCAGGGCCCAGTACTTC | CASSPRDLGSRAQYF
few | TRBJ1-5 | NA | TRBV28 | TGTGCCAGCAGTTTTGCGGGGGCTCAGAGCAATCAGCCCCAGCATTTT | CASSFAGAQSNQPQHF
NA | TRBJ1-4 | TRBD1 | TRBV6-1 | TGTGCCAGCAGCCGAGACCTGGGGACAGCCACTAATGAAAAACTGTTTTTT | CASSRDLGTATNEKLFF
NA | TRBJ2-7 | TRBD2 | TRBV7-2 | TGTGCCAGCAGCCCCACGTCACTAGCGGGGATCGAGCAGTACTTC | CASSPTSLAGIEQYF
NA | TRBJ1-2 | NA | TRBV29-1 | TGCAGCGTTGAGGACTCGGGCTATGGCTACACCTTC | CSVEDSGYGYTF
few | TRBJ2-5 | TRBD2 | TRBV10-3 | TGTGCCATTCGTTCGGGGGGGCAAGAGACCCAGTACTTC | CAIRSGGQETQYF
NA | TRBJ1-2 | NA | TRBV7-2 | TGTGCCAGCAGCTTAGCTGTTTCAGGGCCTAACTATGGCTACACCTTC | CASSLAVSGPNYGYTF
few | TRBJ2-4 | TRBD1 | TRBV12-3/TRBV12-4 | TGTGCCAGCAGTTTAGTGGCTGGGACAGGGGGAAACATTCAGTACTTC | CASSLVAGTGGNIQYF
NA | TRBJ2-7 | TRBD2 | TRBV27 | TGTGCCAGCAGTTCGGGACTAGCGGGGGCCTCCTCCTACGAGCAGTACTTC | CASSSGLAGASSYEQYF
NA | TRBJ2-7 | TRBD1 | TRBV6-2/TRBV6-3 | TGTGCCAGCAGTCGAAGGACAGGGTGGTACGAGCAGTACTTC | CASSRRTGWYEQYF
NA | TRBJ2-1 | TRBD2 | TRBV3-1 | TGTGCCAGCAGCCAAGTAGCGGGGGGCTCCGGGGAGCAGTTCTTC | CASSQVAGGSGEQFF
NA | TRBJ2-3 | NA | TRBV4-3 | TGCGCCAGCAGCCAAGGAAGGGGGGCAGATACGCAGTATTTT | CASSQGRGADTQYF
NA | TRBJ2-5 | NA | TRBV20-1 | TGCAGTGCTAGAGATTTGGGGGGTAAAGAGACCCAGTACTTC | CSARDLGGKETQYF
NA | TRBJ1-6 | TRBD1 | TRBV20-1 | TGCAGTGCTATCCCACCAGGGGGTAATTCACCCCTCCACTTT | CSAIPPGGNSPLHF
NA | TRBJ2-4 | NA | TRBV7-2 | TGTGCCAGCAGCTTCGCCCAGGGGGGAAACATTCAGTACTTC | CASSFAQGGNIQYF
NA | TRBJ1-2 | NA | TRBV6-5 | TGTGCCAGCAGTTACTCGAAAGGGAATGGCTACACCTTC | CASSYSKGNGYTF
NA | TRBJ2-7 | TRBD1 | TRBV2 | TGCCAATCCCGGGACAGGGTTCACGAGCAGTACTTC | CQSRDRVHEQYF
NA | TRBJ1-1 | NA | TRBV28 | TGTGCCAGCAGTTTTTGGAGGGGATTAAACACTGAAGCTTTCTTT | CASSFWRGLNTEAFF
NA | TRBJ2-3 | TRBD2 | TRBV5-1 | TGCGCCAGCAGCTTGCGAGCGGGGGGGCCAGATACGCAGTATTTT | CASSLRAGGPDTQYF
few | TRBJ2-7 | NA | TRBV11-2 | TGTGCCAGCAGCTCCTTTGGGACGCTCACCTACGAGCAGTACTTC | CASSSFGTLTYEQYF
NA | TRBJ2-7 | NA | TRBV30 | TGTGCCTGGAGTGGAGGGGAATGGTACGAGCAGTACTTC | CAWSGGEWYEQYF
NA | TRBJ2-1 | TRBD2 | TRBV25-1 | TGTGCCAGCAGTGCCCGGGCTAGCGGGCAACTTGAGCAGTTCTTC | CASSARASGQLEQFF
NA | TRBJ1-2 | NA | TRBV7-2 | TGTGCCAGCAGCTTACCAGGGGCCAGCGGCTACACCTTC | CASSLPGASGYTF
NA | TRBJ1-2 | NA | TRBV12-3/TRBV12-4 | TGTGCCAGCAGTTTAGACTGGGCCCCTTACTATGGCTACACCTTC | CASSLDWAPYYGYTF
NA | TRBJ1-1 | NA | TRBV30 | TGTGCCTGGACCCCGGGGTACACTGAAGCTTTCTTT | CAWTPGYTEAFF
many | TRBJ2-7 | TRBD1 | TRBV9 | TGTGCCAGCAGCTCATCCGGGACAGGGGCCATCTACGAGCAGTACTTC | CASSSSGTGAIYEQYF
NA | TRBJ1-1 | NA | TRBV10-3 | TGTGCCATCAGTGCCTCAGGCGAGAGGTCTGAAGCTTTCTTT | CAISASGERSEAFF
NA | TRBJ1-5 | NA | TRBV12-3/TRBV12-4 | TGTGCCAGCAGCACCCGGGACAACAATCAGCCCCAGCATTTT | CASSTRDNNQPQHF
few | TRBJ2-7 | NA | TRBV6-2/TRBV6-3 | TGTGCCAGCAGTTCCCCAGGGGCTGTGACCTACGAGCAGTACTTC | CASSSPGAVTYEQYF
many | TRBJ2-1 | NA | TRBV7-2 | TGTGCCAGCAGCTTAGCGCAGGGCAGCGTTAATGAGCAGTTCTTC | CASSLAQGSVNEQFF
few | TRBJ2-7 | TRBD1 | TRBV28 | TGTGCCAGCATCAGGGACAGGGTTGTATACGAGCAGTACTTC | CASIRDRVVYEQYF
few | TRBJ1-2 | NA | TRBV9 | TGTGCCAGCAGCGTAGGGGAATTCAGCTATGGCTACACCTTC | CASSVGEFSYGYTF
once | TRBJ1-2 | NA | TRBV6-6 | TGTGCCAGCAGCGACGGTGTGAGCGGCTACACCTTC | CASSDGVSGYTF
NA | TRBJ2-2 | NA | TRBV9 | TGTGCCAGCAGCGAAACCGGGACGGCGAACACCGGGGAGCTGTTTTTT | CASSETGTANTGELFF
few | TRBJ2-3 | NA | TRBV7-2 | TGTGCCAGCACCCGAAGGGGGAGCACAGATACGCAGTATTTT | CASTRRGSTDTQYF
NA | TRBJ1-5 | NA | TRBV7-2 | TGTGCCAGCAGCTTAGCGTCAGGGTTCGGCAATCAGCCCCAGCATTTT | CASSLASGFGNQPQHF
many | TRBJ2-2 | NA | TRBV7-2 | TGTGCCAGCAGCTTAGGGAAGGGCACCGGGGAGCTGTTTTTT | CASSLGKGTGELFF
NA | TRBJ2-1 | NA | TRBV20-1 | TGCAGTGCTAGCCCCGGGGCCAATGAGCAGTTCTTC | CSASPGANEQFF
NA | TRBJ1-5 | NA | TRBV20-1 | TGCAGTGCCAAAAGGCAAACTCAGCCCCAGCATTTT | CSAKRQTQPQHF
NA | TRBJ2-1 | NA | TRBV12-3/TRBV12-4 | TGTGCCAGCAGTGCGACAGGAGCGGGATACAATGAGCAGTTCTTC | CASSATGAGYNEQFF
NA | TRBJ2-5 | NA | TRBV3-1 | TGTGCCAGCAGCCAAGATCAAAGAAGTGGGGGCCAAGAGACCCAGTACTTC | CASSQDQRSGGQETQYF
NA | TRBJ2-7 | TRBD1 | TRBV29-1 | TGCACCGTAGCCCAAAACACAGGGGCCTCCTACGAGCAGTACTTC | CTVAQNTGASYEQYF
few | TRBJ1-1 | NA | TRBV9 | TGTGCCAGCAGCGTAGGACCCCAGGGGACTGAAGCTTTCTTT | CASSVGPQGTEAFF
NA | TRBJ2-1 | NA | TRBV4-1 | TGCGCCAGCAGCAGCAGCGAATACAATGAGCAGTTCTTC | CASSSSEYNEQFF
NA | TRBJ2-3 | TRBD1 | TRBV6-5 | TGTGCCAGCAGTACACAGGGGTACACAGATACGCAGTATTTT | CASSTQGYTDTQYF
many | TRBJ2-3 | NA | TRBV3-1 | TGTGCCAGCAGCCAAGGACAGGGCACAGATACGCAGTATTTT | CASSQGQGTDTQYF